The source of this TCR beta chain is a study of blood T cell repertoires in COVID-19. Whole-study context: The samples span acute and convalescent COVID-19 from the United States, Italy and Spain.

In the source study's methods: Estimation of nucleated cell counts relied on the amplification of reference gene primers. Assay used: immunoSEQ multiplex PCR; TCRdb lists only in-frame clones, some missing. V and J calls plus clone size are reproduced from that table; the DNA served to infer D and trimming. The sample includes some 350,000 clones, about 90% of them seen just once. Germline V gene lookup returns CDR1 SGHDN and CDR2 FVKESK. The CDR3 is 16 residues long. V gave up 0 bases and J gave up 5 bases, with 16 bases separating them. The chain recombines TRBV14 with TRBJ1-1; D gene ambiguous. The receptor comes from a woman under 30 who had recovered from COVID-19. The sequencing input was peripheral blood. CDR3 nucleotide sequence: TGTGCCAGCAGCCAAGATCTCGCCGGACTTGGGACTGAAGCTTTCTTT. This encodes CASSQDLAGLGTEAFF.